This T cell receptor (beta chain) is drawn from a study of response to subunit inactivated influenza vaccine. One entry per CDR3 protein results from TCRdb running MiXCR on the RT-PCR reads. The sample holds under 200,000 distinct CDR3 sequences, about 11% seen once. This clonotype was obtained from a man in his forties or fifties who received an inactivated influenza vaccine. The specimen was non-naive T cells sorted from PBMCs, collected about 40 days after vaccination.

The CDR3 loop reads CSVDGGLAGPQETQYF. The CDR3, as DNA: TGCAGCGTTGACGGCGGACTAGCGGGACCTCAAGAGACCCAGTACTTC. The chain has TRBV29-1 and TRBJ2-5; 12 positions match TRBD2. CDR3 length: 16 residues. Germline V gene lookup returns CDR1 SQVTM and CDR2 ANQGSEA. The V gene end was trimmed by 3 bases and the J gene end by 2 bases; junction bases not matched to a gene: 7.